These T cell receptor beta chains were read from a single sample in a study of blood T cell repertoires in COVID-19. Assay used: immunoSEQ multiplex PCR; TCRdb lists only in-frame clones, some missing. This sample has over 100,000 clones; roughly 84% occur once, and the top ten carry around 4.5%. Sequenced material: peripheral blood. The receptor source for this set is a human donor in a cohort sampled during active COVID-19. Each CDR3 is given with its conserved first and last residue. A D gene is named only where the DNA matches it firmly. Rows may omit the clone size; those that give it use once, few, many or a size class.

-	TRBJ2-7	TRBV5-4	-	TGTGCCAGCAGCAACGGACAGTGGTCTGAGAACGAGCAGTACTTC	CASSNGQWSENEQYF
-	TRBJ1-2	TRBV7-9	-	TGTGCCAGCAGCCTAGAACCCACAGGAGGCTACACCTTC	CASSLEPTGGYTF
-	TRBJ1-2	TRBV5-6	-	TGTGCCAGCAGCTTCAGTAATGGCTACACCTTC	CASSFSNGYTF
-	TRBJ2-7	TRBV27	TRBD2	TGTGCCAGCAGGTTAGCCAGGGAGGGCCACGAGCAGTACTTC	CASRLAREGHEQYF
-	TRBJ2-7	TRBV5-5	-	TGTGCCAGCAGCTCACTACTCAAAAAGGAGCAGTACTTC	CASSSLLKKEQYF
-	TRBJ2-1	TRBV27	TRBD2	TGTGCCAGCAGTTTTAGCGGGGGGGATAATGAGCAGTTCTTC	CASSFSGGDNEQFF
few	TRBJ1-2	TRBV5-1	-	TGCGCCAGCAGCTTGGGGACACAGGGTGGCGGCTACACCTTC	CASSLGTQGGGYTF
-	TRBJ1-1	TRBV14	TRBD1	TGTGCCAGCAGCCGGGACAGAGTAACTGAAGCTTTCTTT	CASSRDRVTEAFF
-	TRBJ2-1	TRBV11-3	-	TGTGCCAGCAGCCCACCTGGCGGGGGCAGTAGCAATGAGCAGTTCTTC	CASSPPGGGSSNEQFF
-	TRBJ1-1	TRBV5-1	TRBD1	TGCGCCAGCAGCAAGACAGGGAGGACTGAAGCTTTCTTT	CASSKTGRTEAFF
once	TRBJ2-5	TRBV2	TRBD2	TGTGCCAGCAAGCCTAGCGGGTCCACGAACAGACAAGAGACCCAGTACTTC	CASKPSGSTNRQETQYF
-	TRBJ1-1	TRBV11-3	-	TGTGCCAGCAGCTTAGTGGCGGGGGGGGACACTGAAGCTTTCTTT	CASSLVAGGDTEAFF
-	TRBJ2-2	TRBV19	-	TGTGCCAGCTACGTTCCGAGGAACACCGGGGAGCTGTTTTTT	CASYVPRNTGELFF
few	TRBJ1-4	TRBV28	TRBD1	TGTGCCAGCTATACAGGGGGAACTAATGAAAAACTGTTTTTT	CASYTGGTNEKLFF
-	TRBJ1-4	TRBV6-1	-	TGTGCCAGCAGTGAGGCTAACAGGGTCGAAAAACTGTTTTTT	CASSEANRVEKLFF
-	TRBJ2-5	TRBV2	TRBD2	TGTGCCAGCAGTACCGGGACTAGCGAGGTTGAGACCCAGTACTTC	CASSTGTSEVETQYF
-	TRBJ2-6	TRBV25-1	TRBD1	TGTGCCAGCAGTGTAGGGGGCCTTGGGGCCAACGTCCTGACTTTC	CASSVGGLGANVLTF
few	TRBJ1-1	TRBV12-3/TRBV12-4	-	TGTGCCATTAGTCGAGGCCCCGCGACTGAAGCTTTCTTT	CAISRGPATEAFF
-	TRBJ2-2	TRBV7-9	TRBD1	TGTGCCAGCAGCGACCGACAGGGTAAAAAGGACCCCGGGGAGCTGTTTTTT	CASSDRQGKKDPGELFF
-	TRBJ1-1	TRBV12-3/TRBV12-4	TRBD1	TGTGCCAGCAGTCCCGGGACAGCGCTTGAAGCTTTCTTT	CASSPGTALEAFF
-	TRBJ1-5	TRBV6-5	-	TGTGCCAGCAACAGGGATTATAGCAATCAGCCCCAGCATTTT	CASNRDYSNQPQHF
-	TRBJ2-3	TRBV7-9	-	TGTGCCAGCAGGGTTAGCGCTTCTGGCACAGATACGCAGTATTTT	CASRVSASGTDTQYF
-	TRBJ1-4	TRBV5-6	-	TGTGCCAGCAGCTTGGGTGGTAGACAGCGACCCGAAAAACTGTTTTTT	CASSLGGRQRPEKLFF
few	TRBJ2-7	TRBV11-3	TRBD1	TGTGCCAGCAGCTTTACCGGGACAGGAGCCTACGAGCAGTACTTC	CASSFTGTGAYEQYF
-	TRBJ1-3	TRBV5-1	-	TGCGCCAGCAGCTTGCAGGGTTCTGGAAACACCATATATTTT	CASSLQGSGNTIYF
-	TRBJ1-1	TRBV18	-	TGTGCCAGCTCACCAGGACAGCCCAACACTGAAGCTTTCTTT	CASSPGQPNTEAFF
-	TRBJ2-5	TRBV18	-	TGTGCCAGCTCACCGGGAGCCCAAGAGACCCAGTACTTC	CASSPGAQETQYF
-	TRBJ2-6	TRBV3-1/TRBV3-2	TRBD1	TGTGCCAGCAGCCACCAGGGGGTCCAAGGAAGCTCTGGGGCCAACGTCCTGACTTTC	CASSHQGVQGSSGANVLTF
once	TRBJ2-2	TRBV7-2	-	TGTGCCAGCAGCCCAGACAGAGCACGAAGGAGCGACACCGGGGAGCTGTTTTTT	CASSPDRARRSDTGELFF
-	TRBJ1-3	TRBV11-2	-	TGTGCCACCGTACAGGGTGGTGGAAACACCATATATTTT	CATVQGGGNTIYF
-	TRBJ1-5	TRBV5-8	-	TGTGCCAGCAGCTTGGCCGGGGATCAGCCCCAGCATTTT	CASSLAGDQPQHF
-	TRBJ2-1	TRBV5-4	-	TGTGCCAGCAGCCAACATACCCGACAGGACAATGAGCAGTTCTTC	CASSQHTRQDNEQFF
-	TRBJ2-3	TRBV21-1	-	TGTGCCAGCAGCAAACTAAGCACAGATACGCAGTATTTT	CASSKLSTDTQYF
-	TRBJ1-2	TRBV24-1	-	TGTGCCACCAGTGAACAGGCTTGGAATGGCTACACCTTC	CATSEQAWNGYTF
few	TRBJ1-1	TRBV7-9	TRBD1	TGTGCCAGCAGCTTAGGACAGGGGTTGGACACTGAAGCTTTCTTT	CASSLGQGLDTEAFF
-	TRBJ1-2	TRBV12-3/TRBV12-4	-	TGTGCCAGCAGTCCCAGGGTAGGCGATGGCTACACCTTC	CASSPRVGDGYTF
once	TRBJ2-1	TRBV11-3	TRBD2	TGTGCCAGCAGCTCTAGGACTAGCGGGGGACTATCCTCCTACAATGAGCAGTTCTTC	CASSSRTSGGLSSYNEQFF
-	TRBJ2-5	TRBV5-1	-	TGCGCCAGCAGCTCCCAGGGGCCTCAAGAGACCCAGTACTTC	CASSSQGPQETQYF
-	TRBJ2-5	TRBV6-2/TRBV6-3	-	TGTGCCAGCAGTCACCGACAGGTCCAAGAGACCCAGTACTTC	CASSHRQVQETQYF
-	TRBJ1-4	TRBV3-1/TRBV3-2	TRBD1	TGTGCCAGCAGCCAATTGACAGGGATGTCCGGAAAACTGTTTTTT	CASSQLTGMSGKLFF
-	TRBJ2-7	TRBV18	-	TGTGCCAGCTCAGACCCACTAGTTGCGTATGAGCAGTACTTC	CASSDPLVAYEQYF
once	TRBJ2-3	TRBV18	TRBD2	TGTGCCAGCTCACCAAGGAGCGGGGGGGCCTCAGATACGCAGTATTTT	CASSPRSGGASDTQYF
-	TRBJ1-2	TRBV28	TRBD1	TGTGCCAGCAGTACAGGGGACTATGGCTACACCTTC	CASSTGDYGYTF
-	TRBJ1-5	TRBV3-1/TRBV3-2	TRBD1	TGTGCCAGCAGCCCCAGGGCAGGGGGTCAGCCCCAGCATTTT	CASSPRAGGQPQHF
-	TRBJ1-1	TRBV18	-	TGTGCCAGCTCCCCTGCCGCCCCAGGGCCACGCGGGAACACTGAAGCTTTCTTT	CASSPAAPGPRGNTEAFF
-	TRBJ1-1	TRBV7-8	-	TGTGCCAGCAGCTTGCACAGGGTCATCGGTGGCACTGAAGCTTTCTTT	CASSLHRVIGGTEAFF